This T cell receptor (beta chain) was recorded in a study of blood T cells in healthy people across ages. This clonotype has a single count. A second PCR, run for 7 to 11 cycles, used a sample-barcoded 5' primer plus a J-beta primer mix. CDR3-containing paired-end reads numbered at least 2.5 million in each sample. One entry per CDR3 protein, called by TCRdb with MiXCR from the 5' RACE reads. The data show 500,000 to 650,000 distinct CDR3 sequences, about 28% seen once. The V and J ends lost 2 bases and 2 bases respectively, with 12 bases between them. CDR1 and CDR2 from the germline V gene are DFQATT and SNEGSKA (reference sequence). This CDR3 is built from 14 residues. Peripheral blood from each donor was collected in a volume of 8 to 10 milliliters. The sample was also linked to a second study, of T cells of mothers and their children.

This clonotype was obtained from a boy aged 2 to 10 in good health. The specimen was blood. The chain uses TRBV20-1 and TRBJ1-1, with D tentatively TRBD1 (5 bases). In DNA, the CDR3 is TGCAGTGCTAGACCTGGGGCTACCAACACTGAAGCTTTCTTT. Translation: CSARPGATNTEAFF.